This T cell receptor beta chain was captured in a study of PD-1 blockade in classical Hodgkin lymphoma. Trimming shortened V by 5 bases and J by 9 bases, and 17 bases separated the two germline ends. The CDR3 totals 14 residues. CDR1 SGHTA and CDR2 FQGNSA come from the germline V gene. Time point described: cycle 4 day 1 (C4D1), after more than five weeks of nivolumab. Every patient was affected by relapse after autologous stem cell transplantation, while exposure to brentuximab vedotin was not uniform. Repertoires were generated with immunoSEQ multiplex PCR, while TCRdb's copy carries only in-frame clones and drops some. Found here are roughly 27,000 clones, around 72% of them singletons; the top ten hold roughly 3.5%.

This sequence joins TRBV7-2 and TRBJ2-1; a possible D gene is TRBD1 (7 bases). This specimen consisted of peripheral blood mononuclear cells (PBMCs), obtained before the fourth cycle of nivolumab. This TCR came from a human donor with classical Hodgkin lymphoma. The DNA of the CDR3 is TGTGCCAGCAGCCAGGGGGGAATAGGTAGTGAGCAGTTCTTC. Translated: CASSQGGIGSEQFF. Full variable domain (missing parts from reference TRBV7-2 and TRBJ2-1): GAGVSQSPSNKVTEKGKDVELRCDPISGHTALYWYRQSLGQGLEFLIYFQGNSAPDKSGLPSDRFSAERTGGSVSTLTIQRTQQEDSAVYLCASSQGGIGSEQFFGPGTRLTVL.